This T cell receptor beta chain was sequenced during a study of T cell responses to AZD1222 COVID-19 vaccine. The germline gives CDR1 LGHDT, CDR2 YNNKEL (reference sequence). CDR3 size: 15 residues. Trimming left V 3 bases short and J 4 bases short, with 15 bases between. Study outcomes and limitations: Spike regions recognized by vaccine-associated CD4 TCRs spanned the protein, led by 160-218 and 743-854.

About this clone itself: Its antigen remains unidentified.

Profiled with immunoSEQ multiplex PCR; TCRdb holds only in-frame clones, not every one. Among roughly 97,000 clones listed, 89% were seen once. This chain links TRBV3-1 (or the pseudogene TRBV3-2) with TRBJ1-2, with D maybe TRBD1 (6 bases). Material: peripheral blood, obtained on day 0 of AZD1222 vaccination. This sequence was found in an adult in good health. This chain's CDR3 is CASSQTINRAYGYTF. CDR3 bases: TGTGCCAGCAGCCAGACAATTAACAGGGCCTATGGCTACACCTTC.